Following are 20 T cell receptor beta chains from one sample sequenced in a study of T cell responses to AZD1222 COVID-19 vaccine. Assay: immunoSEQ multiplex PCR; the TCRdb copy retains only in-frame clones and omits some. The table lists approximately 99,000 clones, approximately 90% of them singletons. The sample here was peripheral blood, taken 28 days after the second AZD1222 dose. The source of these receptors is an adult who received the AZD1222 COVID-19 vaccine.

This clone was recorded a few times. The chain employs TRBV24-1 and TRBJ2-5; a possible D gene is TRBD1 (5 bases). This CDR3 is 16 amino acids long. Germline lookup yields CDR1 KGHDR and CDR2 SFDVKD. Trimming took 3 bases from V and 1 from J, leaving 14 bases between them. CDR3 amino acids: CATSDPGGAAQETQYF. The CDR3, as DNA: TGTGCCACCAGTGATCCCGGTGGGGCAGCCCAAGAGACCCAGTACTTC.

The chain carries TRBV6-5 and TRBJ1-1, with 8 positions matching TRBD1. The CDR3 is made up of 12 amino acids. With V trimmed by 6 bases and J by 4 bases, 1 base remained unmatched. From germline, CDR1 is MNHEY and CDR2 SVGAGI. The CDR3, as DNA: TGTGCCAGCAGACAGGGGGGCACTGAAGCTTTCTTT. Translation: CASRQGGTEAFF.

J is TRBJ2-5 and V is TRBV27; D ambiguous. The ends were cut back, 2 bases at V and 2 bases at J, with 6 bases in the middle. The CDR3 consists of 13 residues. In germline, CDR1 is MNHEY, CDR2 SMNVEV (reference sequence). The DNA for the CDR3 is TGTGCCAGCAGTTTAGGAAGTCAAGAGACCCAGTACTTC. Amino acid sequence: CASSLGSQETQYF.

This clone showed up just once. This chain connects TRBV2 to TRBJ2-1; D may correspond to TRBD1 or TRBD2 (5 bases each). The germline V gene encodes CDR1 SNHLY and CDR2 FYNNEI. V was cut by 5 bases and J by 3 bases, with 8 bases left in between. The CDR3 spans 13 residues. The CDR3 is CASSRDGYNEQFF. The CDR3 DNA reads TGTGCCAGCAGTCGGGACGGCTACAATGAGCAGTTCTTC.

This sequence joins TRBV7-3 and TRBJ2-1; 11 bases map to TRBD2. Per germline, CDR1 SGHTA and CDR2 FQGTGA. CDR3 length equals 15 residues. V was pared by 5 bases and J by 6 bases, with 6 bases of the junction left unmatched. The CDR3 is CASSPAGTSGNEQFF. CDR3 nucleotides: TGTGCCAGCAGCCCCGCCGGGACTAGCGGCAATGAGCAGTTCTTC.

The rearrangement links TRBV19 to TRBJ1-1; D unresolved. The CDR3 runs to 13 residues. The ends were cut back, 3 bases at V and 1 base at J, with 6 bases in the middle. The V gene's germline CDR1 is LNHDA and CDR2 SQIVND (reference sequence). This chain's CDR3 is CASSIGKNTEAFF. The CDR3 coding sequence is TGTGCCAGTAGTATTGGGAAGAACACTGAAGCTTTCTTT.

The V gene is TRBV12-5, the J gene TRBJ2-5, with no clear D. Germline lookup yields CDR1 LGHNT and CDR2 FRNRAP. The CDR3 covers 12 residues. Trimming pared 6 bases from V and 7 bases from J, leaving 12 bases between. This chain's CDR3 is CASGHPGGTQYF. CDR3 in DNA: TGTGCTAGTGGCCACCCGGGTGGGACCCAGTACTTC.

V and J are TRBV29-1 and TRBJ2-3; a weak D match, TRBD2 (6 bases). The ends were cut back, 6 bases at V and 4 bases at J, with 20 bases in the middle. The CDR3 has 15 amino acids. The germline V gene has CDR1 SQVTM and CDR2 ANQGSEA. CDR3 bases: TGCAGCGTACTGGGACTCGAATCACGTGCAGATACGCAGTATTTT. This encodes CSVLGLESRADTQYF.

V is TRBV24-1 and J is TRBJ2-5; D call uncertain. Trimming shortened V by 8 bases and J by 7 bases, and 16 bases separated the two germline ends. The CDR3 runs to 13 residues. Germline V gene lookup returns CDR1 KGHDR and CDR2 SFDVKD. Here the CDR3 DNA reads TGTGCCACCAAGGGAACGAAAACCGGGACCCAGTACTTC. It codes for CATKGTKTGTQYF.

The chain uses TRBV19 and TRBJ1-1; no clear D. V was shortened by 1 base and J by 1 base, with 10 bases between the two germline ends. Germline V gene lookup returns CDR1 LNHDA and CDR2 SQIVND (reference sequence). This CDR3 contains 15 residues. CDR3 nucleotide sequence: TGTGCCAGTAGTATAGGCGCTGCAGGGAACACTGAAGCTTTCTTT. It specifies CASSIGAAGNTEAFF.

J is TRBJ2-1 and V is TRBV29-1, with TRBD2 matching 7 bases. This CDR3 region has 15 residues. CDR1 is SQVTM and CDR2 is ANQGSEA in the germline V gene. With V trimmed by 6 bases and J by 7 bases, 15 bases remained unmatched. The CDR3 loop reads CSVVGRQLANNEQFF. The CDR3 region has the DNA TGCAGCGTGGTGGGCCGACAACTAGCGAATAATGAGCAGTTCTTC.

V and J are TRBV7-2 and TRBJ2-7; 8 bases line up with TRBD1. This CDR3 has 13 amino acids. The germline V gene encodes CDR1 SGHTA and CDR2 FQGNSA. The trim removed 2 bases at V and 6 bases at J, leaving 3 bases unmatched. CDR3 in DNA: TGTGCCAGCAGCTTAACAGGGGGGCTCGAGCAGTACTTC. Protein: CASSLTGGLEQYF.

The DNA for the CDR3 is TGTGCCAGCAGTTTAACAGGGCGCAGGCAGCCCCAGCATTTT. It specifies CASSLTGRRQPQHF. The chain links TRBV28 to TRBJ1-5, with D perhaps TRBD1 (6 bases). V gave up 2 bases and J gave up 7 bases, with 12 bases separating them. The CDR3 contains 14 residues. Germline CDR1 and CDR2: MDHEN and SYDVKM.

This clone was observed a single time. The CDR3 sequence is CASSLGVTDYGYTF. The CDR3 DNA reads TGTGCCAGCAGTTTAGGCGTGACAGACTATGGCTACACCTTC. The rearrangement uses TRBV28 and TRBJ1-2; maybe TRBD1 (5 bases). The CDR3 is made up of 14 amino acids. Germline V gene data show CDR1 as MDHEN and CDR2 as SYDVKM. V gave up 2 bases and J gave up 3 bases, with 10 bases separating them.

The chain combines TRBV28 with TRBJ2-3, with no clear D. The length of the CDR3 is 12 residues. Germline loops: CDR1 MDHEN, CDR2 SYDVKM. The V end was cut by 6 bases, the J end by 6 bases, with 10 bases between. CDR3 nucleotides: TGTGCCAGCAGCGGCTACGCCGATACGCAGTATTTT. This codes for CASSGYADTQYF.

This clone was picked up one time. The gene calls are TRBV7-3 and TRBJ2-1, with D tentatively TRBD2 (5 bases). This CDR3 spans 16 amino acids. The V end lost 5 bases, the J end lost 2 bases, and 16 bases lay between the germline ends. CDR1 and CDR2 from the germline V gene are SGHTA and FQGTGA. The CDR3 sequence: CASSATGVPPYNEQFF. The CDR3 DNA follows: TGTGCCAGCAGCGCTACCGGGGTCCCCCCCTACAATGAGCAGTTCTTC.

The V gene is TRBV19, the J gene TRBJ2-3; no clear D gene. Deletions cut 6 bases from V and 7 bases from J, with 17 bases between. CDR1 and CDR2 (germline): LNHDA, SQIVND (reference sequence). This CDR3 has 14 amino acids. The CDR3 loop is CASSPDGIRNTQYF. In DNA, the CDR3 is TGTGCCAGTAGCCCTGATGGAATCCGCAATACGCAGTATTTT.

This sequence joins TRBV20-1 and TRBJ2-3, with a tentative D call TRBD1 (6 bases). CDR1 and CDR2 from the germline V gene are DFQATT and SNEGSKA (reference sequence). Between the trimmed V and J ends, which lost 3 bases and 1 base, there was a span of 14 bases. The CDR3 totals 15 residues. CDR3 loop: CSASLRDTGTDTQYF. The CDR3 bases are TGCAGTGCTAGTTTGAGGGACACGGGCACAGATACGCAGTATTTT.

This chain connects TRBV28 to TRBJ2-1; 14 nucleotides align to TRBD2. Germline CDR1 MDHEN, CDR2 SYDVKM. The V gene end was trimmed by 3 bases and the J gene end by 4 bases; junction bases not matched to a gene: 5. This CDR3 comprises 17 residues. CDR3 nucleotide sequence: TGTGCCAGCAGTTTTGGGACTAGCGGGAGAGATTACAATGAGCAGTTCTTC. Protein sequence: CASSFGTSGRDYNEQFF.

The chain is built from TRBV13 and TRBJ2-3; D uncertain. The germline V gene has CDR1 PRHDT and CDR2 FYEKMQ (reference sequence). The CDR3 has 14 residues. Deletions cut 5 bases from V and 4 bases from J, with 13 bases between. The CDR3 DNA sequence: TGTGCCAGCAGCCCTGGAAGAGAGGCAGATACGCAGTATTTT. Protein product: CASSPGREADTQYF.